This TCR beta chain was found in a study of T-cell reconstitution after alpha-beta-depleted transplantation in children (dated by TCRdb to the mid-2010s). For context, the study as a whole: Using TCR repertoire profiling, the study quantitatively followed how T-cell immune reconstitution unfolded in children after TCRalphabeta/CD19-depleted allogeneic hematopoietic cell transplantation. Results and caveats for the whole study, not just this receptor: About two months after transplant, the apparently early recovery of alphabetaT-cell counts reportedly depended on just several hundred clones that had expanded rapidly and came from non-depleted graft cells. In some patients, high TCRbeta diversity at day 60 was attributed to recipient T cells and intrathymic progenitors that had survived conditioning. Over the following months the frequencies of hyperexpanded clones went down, and after one year T-cell counts and TCRbeta diversity were mostly credited to newly produced T cells.

Sample treatment or condition, as interpreted from the label and publication: allogeneic hematopoietic cell transplantation with graft depleted of TCRalphabeta T cells and CD19 B cells. The transplant recipients were children given TCRalphabeta/CD19-depleted allogeneic hematopoietic cell grafts. The germline V gene provides CDR1 MNHEY and CDR2 SVGEGT. V is reduced by 2 bases and J by 0 bases, leaving a spacing of 7 bases between them. The CDR3, from cysteine to phenylalanine, totals 15 residues. Just CDR3 DNA is preserved here, 45 bases in frame from base 1. As to this clonotype: This clone's antigen is unknown. No clone much larger than this one lies a single base away; base qualities are absent.

Receptor amplification or capture employed PCR. Sequencing relied on an Illumina HiSeq 2500. To normalize quantification of the TCRbeta repertoire, the TCR libraries were built with molecular barcoding that relied on unique molecular identifiers. In-frame beta chains were kept once TCRdb had trimmed the public reads at Q25 with fastp and called clones with MiXCR. Identical CDR3 proteins give one entry, which carries the most common genes and DNA. The table for this sample lists about 980,000 distinct CDR3 sequences; roughly 29% of them were counted only once. The ten largest clonotypes hold 28% of the sample.

The sequence derives from a boy under two years old who had a stem cell transplant for SCID, so the T cells may come from the graft donor. Material: PBMCs, mostly from graft donor cells, obtained 360 days after TCRalphabeta/CD19-depleted stem cell transplant. The sequence links TRBV6-2 or TRBV6-3 to TRBJ2-2, with the D gene uncertain. For the CDR3, the sequence is CASSYGHTNTGELFF. In nucleotide form, the sequence is TGTGCCAGCAGTTACGGGCATACGAACACCGGGGAGCTGTTTTTT.